Listed here are 12 T cell receptor beta chains from one sample, sequenced in a study of OX40 agonist ivuxolimab in advanced cancers. Using immunoSEQ multiplex PCR, the repertoire was profiled, and TCRdb retains in-frame clones only, with some absent. The data contain about 19,000 clones, 70% to 90% of them singletons. Specimen: CD4+ or CD8+ T cells sorted from blood, collected in a trial of the OX40 agonist ivuxolimab. The source is an adult with an advanced solid tumor such as melanoma, head and neck, liver or kidney cancer.

The V call is TRBV13, the J call TRBJ1-4; TRBD1 is a possible D gene (5 bases). CDR1 and CDR2 (germline): PRHDT, FYEKMQ (reference sequence). The CDR3 sequence is 17 residues long. V lost 2 bases to trimming and J lost 10 bases, with 23 bases between them. The chain's CDR3 is CASSLNIVGTDERKLFF. In nucleotides, the CDR3 is TGTGCCAGCAGCTTAAATATCGTCGGGACGGACGAGAGAAAACTGTTTTTT.

The rearrangement uses TRBV19 and TRBJ2-3; 10 bases are shared with TRBD2. With 5 bases clipped from V and 0 bases from J, the junction kept 11 bases outside the gene matches. The germline CDR1 and CDR2 sequences are LNHDA and SQIVND (reference sequence). The CDR3 sequence is 18 residues long. Here the CDR3 reads CASSPGLAEISSTDTQYF. The DNA of the CDR3 is TGTGCCAGTAGTCCAGGACTAGCGGAGATTTCTAGCACAGATACGCAGTATTTT.

The chain recombines TRBV6-5 with TRBJ1-5; TRBD1 aligns across 9 bases. J gave up 7 bases and V 10 bases, and 5 bases lay outside the gene matches. This CDR3 has 12 residues. Looked up from germline, CDR1 is MNHEY and CDR2 is SVGAGI. CDR3 sequence reads: CATGQGGQPQHF. CDR3 coding DNA: TGTGCCACGGGACAGGGAGGGCAGCCCCAGCATTTT.

This clone was seen just once. The rearrangement links TRBV27 to TRBJ2-3; 8 nucleotides agree with TRBD2. The length of the CDR3 is 17 residues. Germline V gene sequence: CDR1 MNHEY, CDR2 SMNVEV (reference sequence). Losses at the gene ends were 4 bases for V and 2 bases for J; bases not matched to a gene: 11. CDR3 protein: CASSSPGLGRNTDTQYF. The CDR3 DNA sequence: TGTGCCAGCAGTTCTCCGGGACTAGGGAGGAACACAGATACGCAGTATTTT.

The gene calls are TRBV7-9 and TRBJ2-1; 15 positions match TRBD2. CDR1 and CDR2 (germline): SEHNR, FQNEAQ (reference sequence). V was clipped by 4 bases and J by 9 bases; unmatched bases: 10. CDR3 length: 17 amino acids. This chain's CDR3 is CASSSTGTSGRMVEQFF. The CDR3 DNA sequence: TGTGCCAGCAGCTCAACCGGGACTAGCGGGAGGATGGTTGAGCAGTTCTTC.

This clone was seen more than once but under ten times. The CDR3 DNA is TGTGCCAGCAGTTTAGGCCCTGGAAACACCATATATTTT. Translation: CASSLGPGNTIYF. The chain combines TRBV27 with TRBJ1-3, with D uncertain. Germline lookup yields CDR1 MNHEY and CDR2 SMNVEV (reference sequence). V dropped 2 bases and J dropped 2 bases, with 4 bases sitting between them. The CDR3 consists of 13 residues.

The chain joins TRBV6-1 to TRBJ2-7; D perhaps matches TRBD1 (6 bases). Germline V gene data show CDR1 as MNHNS and CDR2 as SASEGT. This CDR3 has 15 residues. Trimming pared 3 bases from V and 3 bases from J, leaving 15 bases between. CDR3 nucleotides: TGTGCCAGCAGTGATTCTATAGGACAGCTCTACGAGCAGTACTTC. It translates to CASSDSIGQLYEQYF.

The rearrangement links TRBV7-9 to TRBJ1-5; D is unresolved. Deletions cut 4 bases from V and 6 bases from J, with 7 bases between. Germline CDR1 SEHNR, CDR2 FQNEAQ (reference sequence). This CDR3 comprises 12 residues. CDR3 residues: CASSSGPQPQHF. CDR3 coding DNA: TGTGCCAGCAGCTCCGGACCTCAGCCCCAGCATTTT.

The chain links TRBV5-1 to TRBJ2-7, with 7 bases lining up with TRBD2. The J segment lost 3 bases and the V segment lost 1 base, leaving 4 bases of the junction unmatched. From germline, CDR1 is SGHRS and CDR2 YFSETQ. This CDR3 is 14 amino acids long. The CDR3 nucleotides read TGCGCCAGCAGCTTGCGCGGGAGTCTCTACGAGCAGTACTTC. This translates into CASSLRGSLYEQYF.

The CDR3 coding sequence is TGTGCCAGCACAAATTACCCGGGGGTTGGGGCCAACGTCCTGACTTTC. Translation: CASTNYPGVGANVLTF. This chain links TRBV7-3 with TRBJ2-6, with a weak D call TRBD2 (6 bases). V was cut by 7 bases and J by 3 bases, with 16 bases left in between. Per germline, CDR1 SGHTA and CDR2 FQGTGA. CDR3 length: 16 amino acids.

This clone was counted a few times. The chain combines TRBV4-1 with TRBJ1-1; D remains unclear. Germline assignment: CDR1 MGHRA and CDR2 YSYEKL. Trimming shortened V by 1 base and J by 6 bases, and 6 bases separated the two germline ends. CDR3 length equals 12 residues. CDR3 region: CASSQGGAEAFF. The DNA for the CDR3 is TGCGCCAGCAGCCAAGGGGGTGCTGAAGCTTTCTTT.

This clone was seen a handful of times. J is TRBJ2-7 and V is TRBV7-9, with TRBD1 identical over 7 bases. Losses at the gene ends were 5 bases for V and 0 bases for J; bases not matched to a gene: 7. The germline V gene has CDR1 SEHNR and CDR2 FQNEAQ (reference sequence). The CDR3 contains 15 residues. CDR3 region: CASSTRDSSSYEQYF. In DNA, the CDR3 is TGTGCCAGCAGCACCCGGGACAGCAGCTCCTACGAGCAGTACTTC.